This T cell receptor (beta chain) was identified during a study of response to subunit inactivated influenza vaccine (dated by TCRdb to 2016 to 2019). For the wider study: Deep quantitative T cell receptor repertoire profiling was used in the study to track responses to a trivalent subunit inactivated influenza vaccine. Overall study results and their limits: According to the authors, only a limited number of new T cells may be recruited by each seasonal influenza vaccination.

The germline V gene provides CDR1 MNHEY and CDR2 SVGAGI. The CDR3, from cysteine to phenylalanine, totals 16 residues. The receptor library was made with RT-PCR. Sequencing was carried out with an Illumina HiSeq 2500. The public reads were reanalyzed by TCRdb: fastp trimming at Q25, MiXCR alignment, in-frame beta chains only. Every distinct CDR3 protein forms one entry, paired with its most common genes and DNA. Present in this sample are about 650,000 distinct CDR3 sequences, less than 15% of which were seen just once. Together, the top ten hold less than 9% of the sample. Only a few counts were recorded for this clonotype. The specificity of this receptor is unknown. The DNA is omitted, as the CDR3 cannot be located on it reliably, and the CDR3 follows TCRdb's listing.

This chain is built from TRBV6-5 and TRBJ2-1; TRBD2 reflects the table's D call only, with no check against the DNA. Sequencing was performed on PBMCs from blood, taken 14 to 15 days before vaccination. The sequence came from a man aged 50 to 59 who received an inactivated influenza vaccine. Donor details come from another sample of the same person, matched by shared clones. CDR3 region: CASSTSGLASYNEQFF.